Each of the 15 T cell receptor beta chains below was sequenced from the same sample in a study of PD-L1 blockade in urothelial cancer. Time point: peripheral blood 6 weeks after treatment start. TCRdb keeps only in-frame clones here, not all; method: immunoSEQ multiplex PCR. The repertoire includes 90,000 to 130,000 clones, approximately 90% of them detected once, and about 4% sits in the top ten. The specimen comprised PBMCs, sampled around atezolizumab (anti-PD-L1) treatment. Every receptor here comes from a man aged 55 to 69 with urothelial cancer.

The rearrangement uses TRBV21-1 and TRBJ2-1; the DNA was not used to check the table's D call, TRBD2. TRBV21-1 is reported as a pseudogene. The CDR3 loop spans 21 amino acids. For the CDR3, the DNA is TGTGCCAGCAGCAAAGCTGCCCTTGGACTAGCGGGGTCCCTGGGGGGGGATGAGCAGTTCTTC. It codes for CASSKAALGLAGSLGGDEQFF.

The chain has TRBV10-3 and TRBJ2-1; D may be TRBD2 (5 bases). The germline V and J ends were trimmed by 3 bases and 6 bases, with 21 bases remaining between them. This CDR3 has 17 residues. Germline V CDR1 and CDR2: ENHRY, SYGVKD. The CDR3 spells CAISDQQRTVTLNEQFF. CDR3 in DNA: TGTGCCATCAGTGATCAGCAGCGGACGGTCACCCTCAATGAGCAGTTCTTC.

The chain employs TRBV7-3 and TRBJ2-2, with D perhaps TRBD1 (6 bases). The CDR3 loop spans 14 amino acids. Deletions cut 4 bases from V and 7 bases from J, with 13 bases between. CDR1 and CDR2 (germline): SGHTA, FQGTGA. The CDR3 coding sequence is TGTGCCAGCAGCTCCAGGGGTCTAAGCGGGGAGCTGTTTTTT. Translation: CASSSRGLSGELFF.

The chain joins TRBV11-2 to TRBJ2-7; 10 bases are shared with TRBD1. V shed 2 bases and J 4 bases; nucleotides not matched to a gene: 8. The CDR3 loop spans 16 amino acids. The germline gives CDR1 SGHAT, CDR2 FQNNGV. CDR3 in DNA: TGTGCCAGCAGCTTATCCGGACAGGGGGAAGGGTACGAGCAGTACTTC. It specifies CASSLSGQGEGYEQYF.

V usage is TRBV30 and J usage is TRBJ1-5, with TRBD1 matching 9 bases. V was clipped by 0 bases and J by 8 bases; unmatched bases: 8. Germline V CDR1 and CDR2: GTSNPN, SVGIG (reference sequence). The CDR3 has 15 residues. CDR3 loop: CAWSVRTGGEEPQHF. CDR3 nucleotide sequence: TGTGCCTGGAGTGTACGAACAGGGGGCGAGGAGCCCCAGCATTTT.

V gene TRBV19 combines with J gene TRBJ2-2; 9 nucleotides agree with TRBD1. In germline, CDR1 is LNHDA, CDR2 SQIVND (reference sequence). J lost 4 bases, V lost 5 bases, and 5 bases had no gene match. CDR3 length: 15 amino acids. Written as DNA, the CDR3 is TGTGCCAGTAGTTATTACAGGGGGCCCACCGGGGAGCTGTTTTTT. The encoded protein is CASSYYRGPTGELFF. Full variable domain (remainder filled in from reference TRBV19 and TRBJ2-2): DGGITQSPKYLFRKEGQNVTLSCEQNLNHDAMYWYRQDPGQGLRLIYYSQIVNDFQKGDIAEGYSVSREKKESFPLTVTSAQKNPTAFYLCASSYYRGPTGELFFGEGSRLTVL.

The chain joins TRBV2 to TRBJ2-3; maybe TRBD1 (6 bases). V lost 7 bases, J lost 2 bases, and 13 bases lay in between. The CDR3 length is 14 residues. From germline, CDR1 is SNHLY and CDR2 FYNNEI. In DNA, the CDR3 is TGTGCCAGCAAGCAAGGGGGTTCCACAGATACGCAGTATTTT. The encoded protein is CASKQGGSTDTQYF.

The table lists this clone with a few counts. V and J are TRBV9 and TRBJ2-5; 7 bases line up with TRBD2. V gave up 4 bases and J gave up 5 bases; unmatched junction bases: 11. The CDR3 is 15 residues long. Germline V lookup: CDR1 SGDLS, CDR2 YYNGEE. The chain's CDR3 is CASSPSPGTTETQYF. CDR3 nucleotides: TGTGCCAGCAGCCCCAGCCCTGGGACTACGGAGACCCAGTACTTC.

This clone came up once. J is TRBJ2-7 and V is TRBV7-2; 8 bases align to TRBD2. The length of the CDR3 is 14 residues. The V gene end was trimmed by 5 bases and the J gene end by 7 bases; junction bases not matched to a gene: 10. Germline-derived CDR1 and CDR2 are SGHTA and FQGNSA. CDR3 amino acids: CASSTAGGRREQYF. The CDR3 nucleotides read TGTGCCAGCAGCACGGCGGGGGGCCGAAGAGAGCAGTACTTC.

The V and J genes are TRBV27 and TRBJ2-1, with D possibly TRBD1 on 6 matching bases. Germline assignment: CDR1 MNHEY and CDR2 SMNVEV (reference sequence). The CDR3 loop spans 14 amino acids. Trimming pared 5 bases from V and 1 base from J, leaving 9 bases between. This chain's CDR3 is CASSVGQSYNEQFF. The CDR3 nucleotides are TGTGCCAGCAGTGTCGGACAGTCCTACAATGAGCAGTTCTTC.

J is TRBJ1-2 and V is TRBV25-1, with TRBD1 matching over 9 bases. The trim removed 8 bases at V and 2 bases at J, leaving 9 bases unmatched. The CDR3 is made up of 15 amino acids. Germline loops: CDR1 MGHDK, CDR2 SYGVNS. Here the CDR3 reads CASGPPGQGNYGYTF. In DNA, the CDR3 is TGTGCCAGCGGACCTCCCGGACAGGGGAACTATGGCTACACCTTC.

The chain joins TRBV5-6 to TRBJ2-7; D may be TRBD2 (5 bases). Germline assignment: CDR1 SGHDT and CDR2 YYEEEE. With 3 bases removed from V and 0 bases from J, the gap between germline ends came to 7 bases. CDR3 size: 13 residues. The CDR3 coding sequence is TGTGCCAGCAGCTCGGGGTACTCCTACGAGCAGTACTTC. Its translation is CASSSGYSYEQYF.

The chain links TRBV5-1 to TRBJ2-2; D is possibly TRBD2 (5 bases). The CDR3 is made up of 14 amino acids. V lost 4 bases to trimming and J lost 3 bases, with 10 bases between them. Per the germline V gene, CDR1 is SGHRS and CDR2 is YFSETQ. CDR3 nucleotide sequence: TGCGCCAGCAGCCACGAGGGTGACACCGGGGAGCTGTTTTTT. Its protein product is CASSHEGDTGELFF.

This chain joins TRBV6-6 and TRBJ2-4; 11 bases are a match to TRBD1. The CDR3 runs to 14 residues. Looked up from germline, CDR1 is MNHNY and CDR2 is SVGAGI (reference sequence). Trimming cost V 4 bases and J 6 bases; bases outside gene matches: 2. CDR3 region: CASSSGQGGNIQYF. The CDR3, as DNA: TGTGCCAGCAGTTCGGGACAGGGGGGAAACATTCAGTACTTC.

The V call is TRBV30, the J call TRBJ2-1; 7 bases map to TRBD2. The trim removed 2 bases at V and 1 base at J, leaving 8 bases unmatched. This CDR3 comprises 16 residues. Germline lookup yields CDR1 GTSNPN and CDR2 SVGIG (reference sequence). The CDR3 region is CAWSPQPSGSYNEQFF. Here the CDR3 DNA reads TGTGCCTGGAGTCCACAACCTAGCGGATCCTACAATGAGCAGTTCTTC. Full variable domain (missing parts from reference TRBV30 and TRBJ2-1): SQTIHQWPATLVQPVGSPLSLECTVEGTSNPNLYWYRQAAGRGLQLLFYSVGIGQISSEVPQNLSASRPQDRQFILSSKKLLLSDSGFYLCAWSPQPSGSYNEQFFGPGTRLTVL.